One sample yielded the 16 T cell receptor beta chains listed below, sequenced in a study of T-cell memory formation after mild COVID-19. In TCRdb, the 5' RACE reads were re-called with MiXCR into one record per CDR3 protein. The profile shows about 440,000 distinct CDR3 sequences, roughly 20% of them singletons. Sequencing was carried out using PBMCs or a T cell subset sorted from them (not recorded which). Every receptor here comes from an adult woman who had mild COVID-19 (a few samples of this study predate the infection). Cell type and time point are not known.

This clonotype was seen more than once but under ten times. The gene calls are TRBV5-1 and TRBJ2-4; perhaps D is TRBD1 or TRBD2 (5 bases each). The CDR3 is made up of 13 amino acids. Between the trimmed V and J ends, which lost 4 bases and 5 bases, there was a span of 10 bases. The germline V gene encodes CDR1 SGHRS and CDR2 YFSETQ. The CDR3 loop reads CASSTGTQNIQYF. CDR3 in DNA: TGCGCCAGCAGCACCGGGACCCAAAACATTCAGTACTTC.

The chain recombines TRBV18 with TRBJ2-5, with TRBD2 as a possible D gene (5 bases). The CDR3 loop spans 14 amino acids. Trimming removed 0 bases at V and 3 bases at J, with 8 bases between. Germline values: CDR1 KGHSH, CDR2 LQKENI. The CDR3 nucleotides are TGTGCCAGCTCACCACCCGGACTTGAAGAGACCCAGTACTTC. This gives the protein CASSPPGLEETQYF.

The V gene is TRBV20-1, the J gene TRBJ2-1; no firm D call. Germline loops: CDR1 DFQATT, CDR2 SNEGSKA (reference sequence). This CDR3 is built from 14 residues. Trimming removed 0 bases at V and 3 bases at J, with 9 bases between. Here the CDR3 DNA reads TGCAGTGCTAGAGATCCGGCTCACTACAATGAGCAGTTCTTC. It translates to CSARDPAHYNEQFF.

This clonotype came up a few times. The rearrangement uses TRBV15 and TRBJ2-7; TRBD1 aligns across 7 bases. V dropped 0 bases and J dropped 3; count of bases not matched to a gene: 2. CDR3 size: 14 residues. Germline V CDR1 and CDR2: LNHNV, YYDKDF (reference sequence). CDR3 DNA sequence: TGTGCCACCAGCAGAGACCCAGGGGGCTACGAGCAGTACTTC. Protein sequence: CATSRDPGGYEQYF.

This clonotype was counted a few times. The chain uses TRBV5-5 and TRBJ2-1; 13 bases fit TRBD2. The germline gives CDR1 SGHKS, CDR2 YYEKEE (reference sequence). Trimming removed 6 bases from V and 8 bases from J; junction bases left unmatched: 11. This CDR3 contains 16 residues. The DNA for the CDR3 is TGTGCCAGCATCCTAGAGGGGACTAGCGGGACCGATGAGCAGTTCTTC. It specifies CASILEGTSGTDEQFF.

The V gene is TRBV6-5, the J gene TRBJ2-5; 8 positions match TRBD1. Germline V gives CDR1 MNHEY, CDR2 SVGAGI. The CDR3 totals 15 residues. V lost 7 bases, J lost 0 bases, and 7 bases stayed unmatched. The CDR3 here is CASMRTGTYQETQYF. DNA of the CDR3: TGTGCCAGCATGAGGACAGGGACGTACCAAGAGACCCAGTACTTC.

The rearrangement uses TRBV18 and TRBJ1-2; 7 bases are a match to TRBD1. The V gene's germline CDR1 is KGHSH and CDR2 LQKENI. This CDR3 is built from 17 residues. V trimming: 2 bases; J trimming: 6 bases; junction bases outside the gene matches: 15. The CDR3 DNA reads TGTGCCAGCTCACCATTTGAACAGGGGTCGAGGGACGATGGCTACACCTTC. Amino acid sequence: CASSPFEQGSRDDGYTF.

V usage is TRBV20-1 and J usage is TRBJ2-3, with 9 bases identical to TRBD1. Looked up from germline, CDR1 is DFQATT and CDR2 is SNEGSKA (reference sequence). The CDR3 loop spans 15 amino acids. V shed 5 bases and J 3 bases; nucleotides not matched to a gene: 9. The DNA of the CDR3 is TGCAGTGCTTCCCTGGACAGGGGTCAAACAGATACGCAGTATTTT. Translated, it gives CSASLDRGQTDTQYF.

The chain has TRBV6-5 and TRBJ2-7, with D perhaps assigned TRBD1 or TRBD2 (5 bases each). The germline gives CDR1 MNHEY, CDR2 SVGAGI. V dropped 2 bases and J dropped 5 bases, with 19 bases sitting between them. This CDR3 has 16 residues. The CDR3 nucleotides are TGTGCCAGCAGTTACGGTCTGGGACGGACATACAACGAGCAGTACTTC. Its translation is CASSYGLGRTYNEQYF.

This CDR3 reads CSARDTVASTDTQYF. The CDR3 DNA sequence: TGCAGTGCTAGAGACACTGTCGCTAGCACAGATACGCAGTATTTT. V is TRBV20-1 and J is TRBJ2-3; no firm D call. Trimming removed 0 bases from V and 0 bases from J, with 10 bases in between. This CDR3 has 15 residues. Germline V lookup: CDR1 DFQATT, CDR2 SNEGSKA (reference sequence).

The V and J genes are TRBV4-3 and TRBJ2-2; D is possibly TRBD2 (5 bases). CDR3 length: 15 amino acids. Trimming cost V 1 base and J 4 bases, with 10 bases left between them. Germline-derived CDR1 and CDR2 are LGHNA and YSLEER. The CDR3 sequence: CASSQVRGFTGELFF. The CDR3 DNA follows: TGCGCCAGCAGCCAAGTTCGGGGATTCACCGGGGAGCTGTTTTTT.

The chain has TRBV18 and TRBJ1-5; no clear D gene. Looked up from germline, CDR1 is KGHSH and CDR2 is LQKENI. The CDR3 loop spans 17 amino acids. V was clipped by 3 bases and J by 1 base, with 16 bases between them. Here the CDR3 reads CASSPGGSVASNQPQHF. CDR3 nucleotides: TGTGCCAGCTCACCTGGCGGTTCGGTCGCGAGCAATCAGCCCCAGCATTTT.

Regarding this clonotype: A clone one base away is much larger, so this may be a read error. The V gene is TRBV4-2, the J gene TRBJ2-3; D might be TRBD2 (6 bases). Deletions cut 0 bases from V and 0 bases from J, with 10 bases between. The germline CDR1 and CDR2 sequences are LGHNA and YNFKEQ. The CDR3 sequence is 16 residues long. The CDR3 spells CASSQDLGTSTDTQYF. The CDR3 DNA follows: TGTGCCAGCAGCCAAGATTTGGGGACTAGCACAGATACGCAGTATTTT.

At least ten counts were recorded for this clonotype. The chain recombines TRBV7-9 with TRBJ1-1; no clear D. The CDR3 totals 14 residues. Trimming removed 5 bases from V and 1 base from J, with 11 bases in between. Germline V gene lookup returns CDR1 SEHNR and CDR2 FQNEAQ (reference sequence). The CDR3 nucleotides read TGTGCCAGCAGCACCCAACTGGGGAACACTGAAGCTTTCTTT. Its translation is CASSTQLGNTEAFF. Using reference TRBV7-9 and TRBJ1-1 for the parts outside the CDR3, the full variable domain is DTGVSQNPRHKITKRGQNVTFRCDPISEHNRLYWYRQTLGQGPEFLTYFQNEAQLEKSRLLSDRFSAERPKGSFSTLEIQRTEQGDSAMYLCASSTQLGNTEAFFGQGTRLTVV.

The chain joins TRBV7-2 to TRBJ2-3; 7 bases match TRBD2. The CDR3 loop spans 16 amino acids. Germline loops: CDR1 SGHTA, CDR2 FQGNSA. The V segment lost 1 base and the J segment 2 bases; nucleotides outside the gene matches: 6. The CDR3 DNA reads TGTGCCAGCAGCTTAGGGGTTAGCGGGCCCACAGATACGCAGTATTTT. Encoded protein: CASSLGVSGPTDTQYF.

The J gene is TRBJ1-1, the V gene TRBV13; D is possibly TRBD1 (5 bases). Trimming removed 9 bases from V and 1 base from J, with 15 bases in between. The germline CDR1 and CDR2 sequences are PRHDT and FYEKMQ (reference sequence). The CDR3 length is 14 residues. The DNA of the CDR3 is TGTGCCAGTGAGAAGGGGATTTGGAACACTGAAGCTTTCTTT. Amino acid sequence: CASEKGIWNTEAFF.